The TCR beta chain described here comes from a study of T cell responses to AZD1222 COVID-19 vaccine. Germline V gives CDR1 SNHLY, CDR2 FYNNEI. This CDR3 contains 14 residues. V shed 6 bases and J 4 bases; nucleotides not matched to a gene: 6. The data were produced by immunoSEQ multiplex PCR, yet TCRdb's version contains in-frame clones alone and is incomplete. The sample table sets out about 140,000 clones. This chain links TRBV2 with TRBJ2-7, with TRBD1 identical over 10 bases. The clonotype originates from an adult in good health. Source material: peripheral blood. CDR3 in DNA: TGTGCCAGCAGCAGAGACAGGGGGCATTACGAGCAGTACTTC. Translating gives CASSRDRGHYEQYF.